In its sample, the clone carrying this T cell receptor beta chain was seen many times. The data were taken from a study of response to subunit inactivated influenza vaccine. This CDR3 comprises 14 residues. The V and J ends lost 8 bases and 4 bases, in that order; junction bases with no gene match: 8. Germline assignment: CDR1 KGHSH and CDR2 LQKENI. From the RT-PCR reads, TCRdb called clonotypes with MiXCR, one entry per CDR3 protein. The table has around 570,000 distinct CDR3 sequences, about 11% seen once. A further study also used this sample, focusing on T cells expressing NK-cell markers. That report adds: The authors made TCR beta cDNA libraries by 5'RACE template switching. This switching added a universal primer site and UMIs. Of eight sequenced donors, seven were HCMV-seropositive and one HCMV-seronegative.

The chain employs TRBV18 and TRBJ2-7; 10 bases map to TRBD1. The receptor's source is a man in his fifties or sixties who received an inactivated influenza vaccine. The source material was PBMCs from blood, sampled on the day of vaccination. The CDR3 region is CASSPRQGAYEQYF. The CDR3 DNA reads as TGTGCCAGCAGTCCCCGACAGGGGGCTTACGAGCAGTACTTC.